These 10 T cell receptor beta chains originate from one sample sequenced in a study of blood T cell repertoires in COVID-19. The repertoire was sequenced with immunoSEQ multiplex PCR; TCRdb's copy has only in-frame clones and lacks some. Among 200,000 to 250,000 clones, 80% to 90% were seen once, and the ten largest hold less than 4.5%. Source material: peripheral blood. These receptors originate from a middle-aged man with acute or convalescent COVID-19.

This clone was seen only a few times. This chain uses TRBV23-1 with TRBJ1-3; D is ambiguous. TRBV23-1 is filed as an ORF, its function uncertain. This CDR3 spans 16 amino acids. V lost 3 bases, J lost 0 bases, and 12 bases lay in between. CDR3 sequence (DNA): TGCGCCAGCAGTCACGCGGGGAAGAGCTCTGGAAACACCATATATTTT. This encodes CASSHAGKSSGNTIYF.

The J gene is TRBJ1-2, the V gene TRBV12-3 or TRBV12-4; no definite D call. The CDR3 covers 13 residues. The ends were cut back, 6 bases at V and 3 bases at J, with 11 bases in the middle. Here the CDR3 reads CASSRTVDYGYTF. DNA for the CDR3: TGTGCCAGCAGCCGGACTGTGGACTATGGCTACACCTTC.

This chain uses TRBV19 with TRBJ2-1, with 15 bases matching TRBD2. V shed 6 bases, J shed 0 bases, and the junction held 9 bases outside the gene matches. Germline CDR1 LNHDA, CDR2 SQIVND (reference sequence). CDR3 length: 19 amino acids. In DNA form, the CDR3 reads TGTGCCAGTAGACTTGGACTAGCGGGGGGGCGGAGCTCCTACAATGAGCAGTTCTTC. Its translation: CASRLGLAGGRSSYNEQFF.

The V and J genes are TRBV4-2 and TRBJ2-7; D is undetermined. Germline V lookup: CDR1 LGHNA, CDR2 YNFKEQ. This CDR3 is 12 amino acids long. Trimming shortened V by 1 base and J by 5 bases, and 6 bases separated the two germline ends. The CDR3 sequence is CASSQADNEQYF. The CDR3 region has the DNA TGTGCCAGCAGCCAAGCAGACAACGAGCAGTACTTC.

The CDR3 DNA is TGTGCCAGCAGTGAAATATCGGGAGAGACTTACGAGCAGTACTTC. Amino acid sequence: CASSEISGETYEQYF. V and J are TRBV6-1 and TRBJ2-7, with D possibly being TRBD2 (6 bases). The CDR3 contains 15 residues. V lost 2 bases, J lost 4 bases, and 15 bases lay in between. Germline lookup yields CDR1 MNHNS and CDR2 SASEGT.

V usage is TRBV12-5 and J usage is TRBJ2-2; possibly TRBD1 for D (6 bases). V was pared by 6 bases and J by 1 base, with 9 bases between. CDR1 and CDR2 from the germline V gene are LGHNT and FRNRAP. This CDR3 has 14 amino acids. The CDR3 sequence: CASGTRGNTGELFF. CDR3 nucleotides: TGTGCTAGTGGAACCAGGGGGAACACCGGGGAGCTGTTTTTT.

The V gene is TRBV5-1, the J gene TRBJ2-1; no clear D gene. Germline V gene lookup returns CDR1 SGHRS and CDR2 YFSETQ. This CDR3 contains 12 residues. V lost 2 bases and J lost 9, with 9 bases in between. As DNA, the CDR3 is TGCGCCAGCAGCTTATCAACAACTGAGCAGTTCTTC. This codes for CASSLSTTEQFF.

J is TRBJ2-1 and V is TRBV12-3 or TRBV12-4; D is uncertain. V was cut by 6 bases and J by 5 bases, with 8 bases left in between. The CDR3 is 12 amino acids. Written as DNA, the CDR3 is TGTGCCAGCAGCTCCCGCGACAATGAGCAGTTCTTC. It yields the protein CASSSRDNEQFF.

This chain links TRBV5-6 with TRBJ2-1; D may be TRBD2 (6 bases). The CDR3 runs to 17 residues. The ends were cut back, 0 bases at V and 7 bases at J, with 20 bases in the middle. Germline V gives CDR1 SGHDT, CDR2 YYEEEE. CDR3 in DNA: TGTGCCAGCAGCTTGGATTATCGGCACCGAGGACTAAATGAGCAGTTCTTC. It codes for CASSLDYRHRGLNEQFF.

This clone was recorded once. The rearrangement links TRBV28 to TRBJ1-2; 9 positions agree with TRBD1. Germline lookup yields CDR1 MDHEN and CDR2 SYDVKM. V lost 4 bases to trimming and J lost 4 bases; unmatched junction nucleotides: 7. This CDR3 region has 15 residues. The CDR3 DNA reads as TGTGCCAGCAGTTCATCAACAGGGGGCGTCTATGGCTACACCTTC. Translating gives CASSSSTGGVYGYTF.